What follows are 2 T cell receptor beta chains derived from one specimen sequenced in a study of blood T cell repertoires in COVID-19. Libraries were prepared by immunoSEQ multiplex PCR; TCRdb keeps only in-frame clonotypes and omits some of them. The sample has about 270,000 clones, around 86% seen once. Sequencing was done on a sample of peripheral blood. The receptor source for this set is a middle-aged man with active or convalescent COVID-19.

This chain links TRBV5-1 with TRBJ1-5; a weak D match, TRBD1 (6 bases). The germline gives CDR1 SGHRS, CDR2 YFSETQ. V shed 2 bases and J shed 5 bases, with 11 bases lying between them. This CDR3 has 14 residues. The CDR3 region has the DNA TGCGCCAGCAGCTTTACAGGGCTCGATCAGCCCCAGCATTTT. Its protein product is CASSFTGLDQPQHF.

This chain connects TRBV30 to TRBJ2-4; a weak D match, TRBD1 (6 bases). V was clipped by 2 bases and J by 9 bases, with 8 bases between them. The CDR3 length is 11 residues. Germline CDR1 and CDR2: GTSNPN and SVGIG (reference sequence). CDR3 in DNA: TGTGCCTGGAGTCAACAGGGCATTCAGTACTTC. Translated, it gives CAWSQQGIQYF.